Below, one TCR beta chain is given with its context. These data belong to a study of T cells expressing NK-cell markers. TCRdb derives one entry per CDR3 protein from the 5' RACE reads, leaving out DNA. This table holds about 150,000 distinct CDR3 sequences. The CDR3 is 15 amino acids. Looked up from germline, CDR1 is SGHRS and CDR2 is YFSETQ. This chain connects TRBV5-1 to TRBJ2-3. This clonotype was obtained from a woman aged 45-65 years in good health. Sequencing was carried out using blood T cells: a sorted CD56 or NKG2C T cell subset, CD4+ or CD8+ T cells, or bulk PBMC T cells (not recorded which). The CDR3 sequence is CASSLERTIRDTQYF. Full variable domain (missing parts from reference TRBV5-1 and TRBJ2-3): KAGVTQTPRYLIKTRGQQVTLSCSPISGHRSVSWYQQTPGQGLQFLFEYFSETQRNKGNFPGRFSGRQFSNSRSEMNVSTLELGDSALYLCASSLERTIRDTQYFGPGTRLTVL.